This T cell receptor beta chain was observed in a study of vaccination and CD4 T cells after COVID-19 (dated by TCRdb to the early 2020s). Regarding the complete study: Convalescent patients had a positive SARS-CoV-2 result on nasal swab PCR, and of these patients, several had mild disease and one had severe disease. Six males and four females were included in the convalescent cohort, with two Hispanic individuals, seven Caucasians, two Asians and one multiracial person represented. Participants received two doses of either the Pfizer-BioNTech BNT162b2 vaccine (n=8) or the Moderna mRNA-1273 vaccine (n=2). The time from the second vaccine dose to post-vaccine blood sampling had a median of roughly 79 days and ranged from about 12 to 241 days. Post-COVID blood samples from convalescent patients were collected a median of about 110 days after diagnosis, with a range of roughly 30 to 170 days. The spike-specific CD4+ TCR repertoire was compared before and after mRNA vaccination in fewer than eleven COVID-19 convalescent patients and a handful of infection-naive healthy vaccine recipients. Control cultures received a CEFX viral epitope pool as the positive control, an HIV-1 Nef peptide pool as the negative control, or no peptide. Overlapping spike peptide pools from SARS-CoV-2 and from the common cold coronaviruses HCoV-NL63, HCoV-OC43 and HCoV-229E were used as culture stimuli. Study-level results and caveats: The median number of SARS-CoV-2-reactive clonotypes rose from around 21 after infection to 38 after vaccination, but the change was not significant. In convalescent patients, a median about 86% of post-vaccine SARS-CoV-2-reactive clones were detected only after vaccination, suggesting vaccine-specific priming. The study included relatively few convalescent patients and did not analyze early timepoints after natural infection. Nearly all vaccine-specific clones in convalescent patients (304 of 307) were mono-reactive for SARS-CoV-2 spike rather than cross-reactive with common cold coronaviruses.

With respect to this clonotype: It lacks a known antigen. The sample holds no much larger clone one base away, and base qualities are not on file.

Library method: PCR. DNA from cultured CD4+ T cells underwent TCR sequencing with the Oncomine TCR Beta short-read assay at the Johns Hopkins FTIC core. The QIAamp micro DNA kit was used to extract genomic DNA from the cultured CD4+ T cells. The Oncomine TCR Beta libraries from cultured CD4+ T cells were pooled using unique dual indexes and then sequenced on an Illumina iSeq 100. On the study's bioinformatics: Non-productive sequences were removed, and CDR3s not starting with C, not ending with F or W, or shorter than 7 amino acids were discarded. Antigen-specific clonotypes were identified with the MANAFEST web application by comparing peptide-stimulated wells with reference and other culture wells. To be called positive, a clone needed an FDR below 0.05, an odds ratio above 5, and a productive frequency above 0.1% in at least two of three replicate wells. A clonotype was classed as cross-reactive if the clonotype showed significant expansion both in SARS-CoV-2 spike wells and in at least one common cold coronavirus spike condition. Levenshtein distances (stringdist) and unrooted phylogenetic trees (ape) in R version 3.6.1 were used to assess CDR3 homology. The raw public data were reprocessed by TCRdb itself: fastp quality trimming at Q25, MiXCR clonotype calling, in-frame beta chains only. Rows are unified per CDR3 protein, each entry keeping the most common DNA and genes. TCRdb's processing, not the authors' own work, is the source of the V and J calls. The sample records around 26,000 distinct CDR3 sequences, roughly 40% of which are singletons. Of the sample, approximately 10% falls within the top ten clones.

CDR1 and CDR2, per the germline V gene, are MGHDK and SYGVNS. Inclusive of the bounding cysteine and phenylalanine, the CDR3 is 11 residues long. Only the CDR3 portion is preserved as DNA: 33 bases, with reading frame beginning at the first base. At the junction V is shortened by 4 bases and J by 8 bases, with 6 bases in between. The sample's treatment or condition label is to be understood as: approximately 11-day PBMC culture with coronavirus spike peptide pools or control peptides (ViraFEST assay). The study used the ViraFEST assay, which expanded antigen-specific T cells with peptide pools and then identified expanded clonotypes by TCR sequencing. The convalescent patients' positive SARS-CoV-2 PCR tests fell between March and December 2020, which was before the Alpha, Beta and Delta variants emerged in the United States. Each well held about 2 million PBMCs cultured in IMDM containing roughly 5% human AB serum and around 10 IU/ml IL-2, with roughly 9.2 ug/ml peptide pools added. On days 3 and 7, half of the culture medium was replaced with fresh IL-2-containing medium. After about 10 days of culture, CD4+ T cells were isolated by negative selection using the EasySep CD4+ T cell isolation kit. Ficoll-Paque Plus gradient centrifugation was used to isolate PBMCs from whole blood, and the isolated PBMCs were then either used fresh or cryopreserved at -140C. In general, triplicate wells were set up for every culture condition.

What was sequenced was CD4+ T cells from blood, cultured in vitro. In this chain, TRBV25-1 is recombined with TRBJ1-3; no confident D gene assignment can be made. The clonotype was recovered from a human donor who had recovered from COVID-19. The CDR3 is CASSVTDTIYF. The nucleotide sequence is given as TGTGCCAGCAGTGTGACGGACACCATATATTTT.